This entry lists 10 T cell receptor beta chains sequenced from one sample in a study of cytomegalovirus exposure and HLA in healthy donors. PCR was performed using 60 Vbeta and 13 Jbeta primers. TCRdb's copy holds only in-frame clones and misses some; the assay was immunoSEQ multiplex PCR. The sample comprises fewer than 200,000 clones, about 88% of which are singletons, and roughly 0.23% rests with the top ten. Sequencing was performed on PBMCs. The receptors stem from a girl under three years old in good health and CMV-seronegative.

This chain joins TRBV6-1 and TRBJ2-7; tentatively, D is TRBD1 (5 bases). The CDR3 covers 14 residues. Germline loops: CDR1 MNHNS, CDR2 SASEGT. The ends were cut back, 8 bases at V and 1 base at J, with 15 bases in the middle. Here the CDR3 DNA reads TGTGCCAGCGATAGGGCCAGGGATTCCTACGAGCAGTACTTC. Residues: CASDRARDSYEQYF.

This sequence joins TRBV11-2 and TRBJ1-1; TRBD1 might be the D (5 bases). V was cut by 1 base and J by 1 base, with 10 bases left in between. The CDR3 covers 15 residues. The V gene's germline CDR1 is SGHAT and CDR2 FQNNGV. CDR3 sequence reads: CASSLGGGRNTEAFF. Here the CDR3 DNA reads TGTGCCAGCAGCTTAGGGGGGGGACGGAACACTGAAGCTTTCTTT.

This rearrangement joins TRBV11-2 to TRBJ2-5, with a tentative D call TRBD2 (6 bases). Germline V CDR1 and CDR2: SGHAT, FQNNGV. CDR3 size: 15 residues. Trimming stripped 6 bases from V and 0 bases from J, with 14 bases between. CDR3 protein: CASSHRDSYQETQYF. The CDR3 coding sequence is TGTGCCAGCAGTCATCGGGACTCGTACCAAGAGACCCAGTACTTC.

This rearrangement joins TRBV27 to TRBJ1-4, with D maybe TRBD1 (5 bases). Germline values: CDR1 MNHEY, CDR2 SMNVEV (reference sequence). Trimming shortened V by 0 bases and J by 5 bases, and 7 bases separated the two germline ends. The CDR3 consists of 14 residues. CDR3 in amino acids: CASSLSGLNEKLFF. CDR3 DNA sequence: TGTGCCAGCAGTTTATCGGGGCTAAATGAAAAACTGTTTTTT. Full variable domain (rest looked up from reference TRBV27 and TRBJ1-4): EAQVTQNPRYLITVTGKKLTVTCSQNMNHEYMSWYRQDPGLGLRQIYYSMNVEVTDKGDVPEGYKVSRKEKRNFPLILESPSPNQTSLYFCASSLSGLNEKLFFGSGTQLSVL.

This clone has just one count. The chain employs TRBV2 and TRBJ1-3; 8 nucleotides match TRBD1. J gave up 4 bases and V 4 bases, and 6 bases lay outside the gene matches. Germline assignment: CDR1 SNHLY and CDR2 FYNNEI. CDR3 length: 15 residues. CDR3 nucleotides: TGTGCCAGCAGTGGGGGAACAGGGGGGGGAAACACCATATATTTT. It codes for CASSGGTGGGNTIYF.

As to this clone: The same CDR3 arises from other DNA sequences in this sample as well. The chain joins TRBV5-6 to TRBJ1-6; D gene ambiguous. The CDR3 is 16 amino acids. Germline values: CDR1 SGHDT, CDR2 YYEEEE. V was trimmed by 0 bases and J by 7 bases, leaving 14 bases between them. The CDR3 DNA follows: TGTGCCAGCAGCTTGGAGGTATGGGGAGCAAATTCACCCCTCCACTTT. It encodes CASSLEVWGANSPLHF.

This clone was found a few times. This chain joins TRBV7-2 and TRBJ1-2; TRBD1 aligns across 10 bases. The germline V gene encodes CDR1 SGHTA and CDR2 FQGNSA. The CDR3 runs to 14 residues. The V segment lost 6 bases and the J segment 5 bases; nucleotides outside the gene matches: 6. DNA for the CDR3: TGTGCCAGCAGTCCGGGACAGGGGAGGTATGGCTACACCTTC. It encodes CASSPGQGRYGYTF.

Here the CDR3 reads CASSLRFLAGRGGYNEQFF. The CDR3 bases are TGTGCCAGCAGCTTAAGGTTTCTAGCGGGACGAGGGGGATACAATGAGCAGTTCTTC. V gene TRBV7-9 combines with J gene TRBJ2-1; 9 positions match TRBD2. V shed 2 bases, J shed 4 bases, and the junction held 15 bases outside the gene matches. This CDR3 has 19 amino acids. Germline CDR1 is SEHNR and CDR2 is FQNEAQ (reference sequence).

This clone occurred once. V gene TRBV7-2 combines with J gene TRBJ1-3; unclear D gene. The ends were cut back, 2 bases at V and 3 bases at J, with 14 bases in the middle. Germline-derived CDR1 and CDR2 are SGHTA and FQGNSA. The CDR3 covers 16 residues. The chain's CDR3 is CASSLTPPSGGNTIYF. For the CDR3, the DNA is TGTGCCAGCAGCTTAACCCCCCCGTCGGGTGGAAACACCATATATTTT.

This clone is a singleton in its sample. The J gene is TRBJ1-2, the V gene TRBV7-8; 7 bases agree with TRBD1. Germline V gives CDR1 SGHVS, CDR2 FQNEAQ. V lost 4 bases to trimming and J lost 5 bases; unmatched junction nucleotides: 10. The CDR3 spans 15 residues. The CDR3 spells CASSSLGTVTYGYTF. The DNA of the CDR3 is TGTGCCAGCAGCTCCCTCGGGACAGTGACTTATGGCTACACCTTC. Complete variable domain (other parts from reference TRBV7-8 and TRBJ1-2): GAGVSQSPRYKVAKRGQDVALRCDPISGHVSLFWYQQALGQGPEFLTYFQNEAQLDKSGLPSDRFFAERPEGSVSTLKIQRTQQEDSAVYLCASSSLGTVTYGYTFGSGTRLTVV.